This T cell receptor beta chain was recorded in a study of control samples from healthy donors and cancer patients. Sequencing was performed with immunoSEQ multiplex PCR; in TCRdb, only in-frame clones are kept and a portion is missing. Of more than 60,000 clones listed, about 90% are singletons. The source of this sequence is a man in his sixties with colorectal cancer. Sequencing input: PBMCs.

In DNA form, the CDR3 reads TGTGCCAGCAGTTACTCGGGACAGATGAGCACAGATACGCAGTATTTT. This translates into CASSYSGQMSTDTQYF. J is TRBJ2-3 and V is TRBV6-6, with 7 bases that match TRBD1. Unmatched junction bases numbered 3, after V lost 0 bases and J lost 0 bases. The CDR3 is made up of 16 amino acids. Germline-derived CDR1 and CDR2 are MNHNY and SVGAGI (reference sequence).